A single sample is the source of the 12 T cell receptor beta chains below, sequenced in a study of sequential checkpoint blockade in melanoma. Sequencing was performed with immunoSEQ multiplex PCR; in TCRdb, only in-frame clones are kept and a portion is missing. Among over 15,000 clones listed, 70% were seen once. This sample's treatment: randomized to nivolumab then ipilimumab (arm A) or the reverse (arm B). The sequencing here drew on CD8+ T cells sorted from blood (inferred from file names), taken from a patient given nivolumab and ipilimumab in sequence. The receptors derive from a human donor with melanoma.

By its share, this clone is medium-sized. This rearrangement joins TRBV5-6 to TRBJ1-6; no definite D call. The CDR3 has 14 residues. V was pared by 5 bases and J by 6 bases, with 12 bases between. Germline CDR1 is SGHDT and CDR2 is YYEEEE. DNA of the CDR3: TGTGCCAGCAGTTATCCGGGAAGTAATTCACCCCTCCACTTT. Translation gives CASSYPGSNSPLHF.

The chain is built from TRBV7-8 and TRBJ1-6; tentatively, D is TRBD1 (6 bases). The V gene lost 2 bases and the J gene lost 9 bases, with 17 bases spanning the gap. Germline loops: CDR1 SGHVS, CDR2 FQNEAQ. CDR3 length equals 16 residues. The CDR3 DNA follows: TGTGCCAGCAGCTTATCTACAGGGCCCCCTCGTTCACCCCTCCACTTT. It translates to CASSLSTGPPRSPLHF.

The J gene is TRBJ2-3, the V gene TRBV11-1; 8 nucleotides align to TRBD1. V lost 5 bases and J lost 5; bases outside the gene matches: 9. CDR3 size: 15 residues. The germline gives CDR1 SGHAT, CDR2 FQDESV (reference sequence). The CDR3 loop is CASSVLRGRVDTQYF. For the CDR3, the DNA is TGTGCCAGCAGCGTACTCAGGGGGCGCGTAGATACGCAGTATTTT. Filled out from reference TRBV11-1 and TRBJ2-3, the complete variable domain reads EAEVAQSPRYKITEKSQAVAFWCDPISGHATLYWYRQILGQGPELLVQFQDESVVDDSQLPKDRFSAERLKGVDSTLKIQPAELGDSAMYLCASSVLRGRVDTQYFGPGTRLTVL.

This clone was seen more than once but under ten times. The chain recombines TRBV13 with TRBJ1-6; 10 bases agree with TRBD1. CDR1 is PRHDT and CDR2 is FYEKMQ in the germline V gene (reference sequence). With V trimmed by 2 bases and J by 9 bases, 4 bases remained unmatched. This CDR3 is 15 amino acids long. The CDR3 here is CASSLRDRGSSPLHF. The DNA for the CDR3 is TGTGCCAGCAGCTTACGGGACAGGGGTTCTTCACCCCTCCACTTT.

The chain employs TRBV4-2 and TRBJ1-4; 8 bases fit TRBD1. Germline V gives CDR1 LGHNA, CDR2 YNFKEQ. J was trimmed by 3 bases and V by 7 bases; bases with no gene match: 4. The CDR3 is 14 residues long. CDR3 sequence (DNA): TGTGCCAGCAAATTGGACAGGGCTAATGAAAAACTGTTTTTT. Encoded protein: CASKLDRANEKLFF.

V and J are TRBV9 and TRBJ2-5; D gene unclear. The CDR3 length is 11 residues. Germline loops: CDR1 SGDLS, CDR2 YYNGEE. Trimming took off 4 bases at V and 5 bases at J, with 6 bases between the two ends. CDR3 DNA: TGTGCCAGCAGCCTCGGGGAGACCCAGTACTTC. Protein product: CASSLGETQYF.

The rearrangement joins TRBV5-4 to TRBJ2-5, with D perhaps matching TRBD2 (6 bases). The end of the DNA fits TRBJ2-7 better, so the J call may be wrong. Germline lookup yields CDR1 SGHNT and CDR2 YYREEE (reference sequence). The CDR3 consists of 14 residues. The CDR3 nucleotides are TGTGCCACCACCCGTAATGGGACTCACTACGAGCAGTACTTC. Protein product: CATTRNGTHYEQYF.

CDR3 coding DNA: TGTGCCAGCAGTTACGGACAGGAAGCTTTCTTT. Its translation is CASSYGQEAFF. V gene TRBV6-5 combines with J gene TRBJ1-1; possibly TRBD1 for D (6 bases). Trimming removed 2 bases at V and 8 bases at J, with 6 bases between. CDR1 is MNHEY, CDR2 SVGAGI, per germline. The CDR3 is made up of 11 amino acids.

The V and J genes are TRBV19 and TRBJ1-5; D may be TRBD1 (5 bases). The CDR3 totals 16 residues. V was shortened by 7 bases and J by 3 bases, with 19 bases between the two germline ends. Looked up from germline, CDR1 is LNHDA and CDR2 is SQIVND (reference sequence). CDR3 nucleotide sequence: TGTGCCAGTACGTCCGGGCAGGGTGGGCCCAATCAGCCCCAGCATTTT. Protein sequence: CASTSGQGGPNQPQHF.

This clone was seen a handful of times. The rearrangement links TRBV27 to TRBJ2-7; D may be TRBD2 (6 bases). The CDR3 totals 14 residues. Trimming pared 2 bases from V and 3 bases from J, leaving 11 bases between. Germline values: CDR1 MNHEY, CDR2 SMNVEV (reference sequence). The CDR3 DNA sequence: TGTGCCAGCAGTTTAGCGGGGACCTACTACGAGCAGTACTTC. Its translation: CASSLAGTYYEQYF.

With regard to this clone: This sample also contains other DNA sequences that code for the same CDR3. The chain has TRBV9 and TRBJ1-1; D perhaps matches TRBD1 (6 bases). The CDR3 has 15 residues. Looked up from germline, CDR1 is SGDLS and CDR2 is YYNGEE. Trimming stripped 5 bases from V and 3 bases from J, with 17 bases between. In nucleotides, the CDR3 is TGTGCCAGCAGGTCACCCACAGGGTTGGACACTGAAGCTTTCTTT. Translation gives CASRSPTGLDTEAFF.

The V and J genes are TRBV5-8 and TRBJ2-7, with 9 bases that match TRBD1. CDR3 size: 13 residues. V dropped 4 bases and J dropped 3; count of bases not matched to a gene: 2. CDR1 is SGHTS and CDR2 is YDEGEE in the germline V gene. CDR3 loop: CASSPDRGYEQYF. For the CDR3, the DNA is TGTGCCAGCAGCCCGGACAGGGGCTACGAGCAGTACTTC.